These 5 T cell receptor beta chains came from one sample sequenced in a study of PD-L1 blockade in urothelial cancer. Indicated time point: peripheral blood 6 weeks after treatment start. The data were produced by immunoSEQ multiplex PCR, yet TCRdb's version contains in-frame clones alone and is incomplete. The sample has about 48,000 clones, around 86% seen once; the top ten hold over 9.5%. Sequencing used PBMCs, obtained around atezolizumab (anti-PD-L1) treatment. The receptors here all came from a man in his 60s with urothelial cancer.

The V call is TRBV30, the J call TRBJ1-6; D is uncertain. The CDR3 extends over 11 amino acids. Trimming cost V 1 base and J 13 bases, with 8 bases left between them. Germline CDR1 reads GTSNPN; CDR2 reads SVGIG (reference sequence). The CDR3 nucleotides read TGTGCCTGGAGTGCTGGTCAGCCCCTCCACTTT. Translation: CAWSAGQPLHF.

The chain combines TRBV28 with TRBJ1-2; 8 bases align to TRBD1. CDR1 and CDR2 from the germline V gene are MDHEN and SYDVKM. This CDR3 is built from 14 residues. The V segment lost 6 bases and the J segment 6 bases; nucleotides outside the gene matches: 9. The CDR3 DNA reads as TGTGCCAGCAGCCATACCCGGGACAGGCATGGCTACACCTTC. Its translation: CASSHTRDRHGYTF.

The chain links TRBV27 to TRBJ2-1, with no clear D. V lost 3 bases to trimming and J lost 8 bases, with 17 bases between them. Looked up from germline, CDR1 is MNHEY and CDR2 is SMNVEV (reference sequence). There are 15 residues in the CDR3. CDR3 bases: TGTGCCAGCAGTTTGTCTTATCCCCGCGGCCATGAGCAGTTCTTC. It yields the protein CASSLSYPRGHEQFF.

The chain uses TRBV7-2 and TRBJ2-4, with 10 positions matching TRBD1. Germline V CDR1 and CDR2: SGHTA, FQGNSA. Unmatched junction bases numbered 12, after V lost 5 bases and J lost 2 bases. The CDR3 runs to 18 residues. CDR3 loop: CASSQLRDRGWSKNIQYF. CDR3 nucleotides: TGTGCCAGCAGCCAACTCCGGGACAGGGGTTGGTCCAAAAACATTCAGTACTTC.

The chain joins TRBV9 to TRBJ2-2; 10 bases map to TRBD2. In germline, CDR1 is SGDLS, CDR2 YYNGEE. After removal of 4 bases from V and 0 bases from J, the junction contained 0 bases not matched to a gene. This CDR3 is 15 amino acids long. CDR3 bases: TGTGCCAGCAGCCTAGCGGGGGCGAACACCGGGGAGCTGTTTTTT. This codes for CASSLAGANTGELFF.